This TCR beta chain was profiled in a study of T-cell reconstitution after alpha-beta-depleted transplantation in children. Preparing the TCRbeta library involved the use of unique molecular identifiers. One entry per CDR3 protein results from TCRdb running MiXCR on the PCR reads. The profile shows about 300,000 distinct CDR3 sequences, about 7.3% of them singletons. This clonotype was picked up a small number of times. The antigen remains undetermined. V lost 4 bases and J lost 6, with 13 bases in between. The CDR3 has 14 residues. Germline CDR1 SGHNT, CDR2 YYREEE (reference sequence). Study findings and constraints: Several hundred graft clones that had expanded were reportedly the source of alpha-beta T cells about two months after transplant. It was surviving recipient T cells and thymic progenitors that gave some patients high TCRbeta diversity at day 60. The main origin of T-cell counts and diversity one year after transplant was newly produced T cells.

The clonotype originates from a female patient aged 2-9 years who had a stem cell transplant for Fanconi anemia, so the T cells may come from the graft donor. This chain links TRBV5-4 with TRBJ2-2; D possibly corresponds to TRBD1 (5 bases). This specimen consisted of peripheral blood, obtained 360 days after TCRalphabeta/CD19-depleted stem cell transplant. The CDR3 sequence is CASSALRDSGELFF. CDR3 nucleotides: TGTGCCAGCAGCGCGCTCAGGGATTCCGGGGAGCTGTTTTTT. The whole variable domain, filled in from reference TRBV5-4 and TRBJ2-2, reads ETGVTQSPTHLIKTRGQQVTLRCSSQSGHNTVSWYQQALGQGPQFIFQYYREEENGRGNFPPRFSGLQFPNYSSELNVNALELDDSALYLCASSALRDSGELFFGEGSRLTVL.